The next 11 T cell receptor beta chains were all read from a single sample in a study of CD8 T cells in ankylosing spondylitis. TCRdb itself ran the 5' RACE reads through MiXCR, one entry per CDR3 protein. Of some 270,000 distinct CDR3 sequences in the sample, more than 25% are singletons; the top ten hold around 4.2%. The sample consisted of blood, either unsorted or a sorted T cell fraction (not recorded which). These TCRs come from a male donor with ankylosing spondylitis or in good health (not recorded which).

A few counts support this clonotype. V usage is TRBV5-5 and J usage is TRBJ2-3; TRBD2 agrees at 7 bases. Germline loops: CDR1 SGHKS, CDR2 YYEKEE (reference sequence). V trimming: 0 bases; J trimming: 6 bases; junction bases outside the gene matches: 4. The CDR3 runs to 14 residues. CDR3 protein: CASSLARDYDTQYF. CDR3 DNA: TGTGCCAGCAGCTTGGCGAGGGACTATGATACGCAGTATTTT.

The chain recombines TRBV7-2 with TRBJ1-2; 9 nucleotides match TRBD1. The CDR3 has 15 residues. Losses at the gene ends were 5 bases for V and 8 bases for J; bases not matched to a gene: 12. Germline V gene lookup returns CDR1 SGHTA and CDR2 FQGNSA. In DNA form, the CDR3 reads TGTGCCAGCAGCCCGACCGCGGGACAGGGTTACGGCTACACCTTC. Its translation: CASSPTAGQGYGYTF.

This clonotype was seen a handful of times. V is TRBV12-3 or TRBV12-4 and J is TRBJ2-1; D perhaps matches TRBD1 (6 bases). The V end was cut by 5 bases, the J end by 0 bases, with 14 bases between. The CDR3 is made up of 16 amino acids. The CDR3: CASSPLDSSSYNEQFF. CDR3 DNA sequence: TGTGCCAGCAGTCCCTTGGACAGTAGCTCCTACAATGAGCAGTTCTTC.

This rearrangement joins TRBV9 to TRBJ2-3; D may be TRBD2 (6 bases). V gave up 4 bases and J gave up 6 bases, with 21 bases separating them. The germline CDR1 and CDR2 sequences are SGDLS and YYNGEE. This CDR3 spans 16 amino acids. CDR3 nucleotide sequence: TGTGCCAGCAGCCCTCCAAGGCTGGCGGGGACCGATACGCAGTATTTT. Translating gives CASSPPRLAGTDTQYF.

Note on this clonotype: Relative to the germline gene, one junction end is altered; a read error may explain this. The chain couples TRBV18 to TRBJ2-5; no reliable D call. Germline CDR1 is KGHSH and CDR2 is LQKENI. The CDR3 is made up of 11 amino acids. As DNA, the CDR3 is TGTGCCAGCTCATCCCAAGAGACCCAGCACTTC. Residues: CASSSQETQHF.

This clonotype was observed a few times. The J gene is TRBJ2-6, the V gene TRBV20-1; no reliable D call. Looked up from germline, CDR1 is DFQATT and CDR2 is SNEGSKA (reference sequence). V dropped 2 bases and J dropped 4 bases, with 3 bases sitting between them. The CDR3 totals 12 residues. The CDR3 reads CSARWGANVLTF. In DNA, the CDR3 is TGCAGTGCTAGATGGGGGGCCAACGTCCTGACTTTC.

V usage is TRBV5-1 and J usage is TRBJ1-1; TRBD1 matches at 8 bases. The germline V gene has CDR1 SGHRS and CDR2 YFSETQ. V was clipped by 4 bases and J by 1 base; unmatched bases: 9. The CDR3 length is 16 residues. CDR3 in amino acids: CASSPGQGVPNTEAFF. The CDR3 DNA reads TGCGCCAGCAGCCCTGGACAGGGAGTCCCGAACACTGAAGCTTTCTTT.

This chain connects TRBV12-3 or TRBV12-4 to TRBJ1-1, with D tentatively TRBD1 (6 bases). V lost 1 base to trimming and J lost 6 bases, with 15 bases between them. This CDR3 contains 15 residues. The CDR3 region is CASSLVGRGDAEAFF. CDR3 sequence (DNA): TGTGCCAGCAGTTTAGTCGGCAGGGGAGATGCTGAAGCTTTCTTT.

This chain's CDR3 is CASSRLAEQETQYF. CDR3 nucleotide sequence: TGTGCCAGCAGTCGACTAGCGGAACAAGAGACCCAGTACTTC. The chain recombines TRBV12-3 or TRBV12-4 with TRBJ2-5, with 9 bases that match TRBD2. This CDR3 has 14 amino acids. The junction had 3 bases not matched to a gene; V was cut back by 5 bases and J by 2 bases.

This clonotype was seen a single time. The genes are TRBV3-1 and TRBJ2-1, with D maybe TRBD1 (6 bases). The germline V gene has CDR1 LGHDT and CDR2 YNNKEL (reference sequence). This CDR3 has 14 amino acids. The V and J ends lost 3 bases and 7 bases respectively, with 13 bases between them. The CDR3 DNA follows: TGTGCCAGCAGCCACCTCCAACAGGGTAATGAGCAGTTCTTC. Translating it yields CASSHLQQGNEQFF.

This clonotype was seen repeatedly, ten times or more. The chain joins TRBV29-1 to TRBJ2-7; D perhaps matches TRBD2 (6 bases). Germline-derived CDR1 and CDR2 are SQVTM and ANQGSEA. With 4 bases removed from V and 5 bases from J, the gap between germline ends came to 12 bases. CDR3 size: 12 residues. The CDR3 here is CSVGGDLDEQYF. The DNA for the CDR3 is TGCAGCGTTGGGGGGGACCTTGACGAGCAGTACTTC.